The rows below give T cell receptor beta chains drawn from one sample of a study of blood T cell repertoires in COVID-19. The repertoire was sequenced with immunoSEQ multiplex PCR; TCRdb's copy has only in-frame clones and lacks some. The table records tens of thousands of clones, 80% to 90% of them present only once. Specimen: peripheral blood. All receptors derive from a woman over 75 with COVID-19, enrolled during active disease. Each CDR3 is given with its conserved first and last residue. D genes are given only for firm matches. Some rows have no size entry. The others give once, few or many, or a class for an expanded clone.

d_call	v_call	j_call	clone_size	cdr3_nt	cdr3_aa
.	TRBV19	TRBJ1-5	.	TGTGCCAGTAGTATTGGGGCCGGGGGTCCCCTGAGGCCCCAGCATTTT	CASSIGAGGPLRPQHF
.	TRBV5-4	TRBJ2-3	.	TGTGCCAGCAGCTTGAAGGGGGAAAGCACAGATACGCAGTATTTT	CASSLKGESTDTQYF
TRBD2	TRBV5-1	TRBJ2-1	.	TGCGCCAGCAGCTGGGGTAGCGGGAGGAATGAGCAGTTCTTC	CASSWGSGRNEQFF
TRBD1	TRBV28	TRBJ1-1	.	TGTGCCAGCAGTACAGGGGTAGAAGCTTTCTTT	CASSTGVEAFF
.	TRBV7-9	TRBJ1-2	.	TGTGCCAGCAGCATCCCTAAGTATGGCTACACCTTC	CASSIPKYGYTF
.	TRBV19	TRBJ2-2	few	TGTGCCAGTAGTACTACGGACAGCCAGAACACCGGGGAGCTGTTTTTT	CASSTTDSQNTGELFF
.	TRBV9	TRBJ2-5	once	TGTGCCAGCAGCGTAGAGGGGTATGCCGAGATCCAGTACTTC	CASSVEGYAEIQYF
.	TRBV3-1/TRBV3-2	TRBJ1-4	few	TGTGCCAGCAGCCAAGAAGGGACTACCCGGGGGGATGAAAAACTGTTTTTT	CASSQEGTTRGDEKLFF
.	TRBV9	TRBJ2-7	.	TGTGCCAGCAGCGTAGTCCCCTCCCACGAGCAGTACTTC	CASSVVPSHEQYF
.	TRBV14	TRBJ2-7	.	TGTGCCAGCAGCCAAGCCTGGAGGGAGCAGTACTTC	CASSQAWREQYF
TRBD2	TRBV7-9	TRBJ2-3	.	TGTGCCAGCAGCCGGACTAGCGGGAGTGGGTTAGATACGCAGTATTTT	CASSRTSGSGLDTQYF
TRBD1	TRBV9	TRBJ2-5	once	TGTGCCAGCAGCACGAGGACAGGGTCCCAAGAGACCCAGTACTTC	CASSTRTGSQETQYF
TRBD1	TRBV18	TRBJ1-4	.	TGTGCCAGCTCACCACCCGAGACAGGGGTTGGTGAAAAACTGTTTTTT	CASSPPETGVGEKLFF
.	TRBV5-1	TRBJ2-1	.	TGCGCCAGCAGCGGCCTAGCCAACAATGAGCAGTTCTTC	CASSGLANNEQFF
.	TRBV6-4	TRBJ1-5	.	TGTGCCAGCAGTGGTCGGGACAATCAGCCCCAGCATTTT	CASSGRDNQPQHF